The 32 T cell receptor beta chains below all came from one sample that was sequenced in a study of tumor and adjacent non-tumor tissue in lung cancer. The template was RNA from unsorted bulk tissue. This non-tumor lung sample came from over 3 cm beyond the tumor edge. A modified ARM-PCR protocol with three rounds of nested PCR amplified TCRbeta. TCRdb re-called the multiplex PCR reads with MiXCR, one entry per CDR3 protein. Of about 76,000 distinct CDR3 sequences listed, approximately 80% are singletons. The sequenced material came from distant non-tumor lung tissue. The receptors were sampled from a man aged 55 to 70 with non-small cell lung cancer.

This chain joins TRBV6-2 or TRBV6-3 and TRBJ2-7, with 10 nucleotides matching TRBD2. Looked up from germline, CDR1 is MNHEY and CDR2 is SVGEGT. V shed 5 bases and J 6 bases; nucleotides not matched to a gene: 7. The CDR3 is 14 amino acids. CDR3 DNA: TGTGCCAGCAGTAAGCCTAGCGGGAGCCGCGAGCAGTACTTC. It codes for CASSKPSGSREQYF.

The V call is TRBV4-2, the J call TRBJ1-2; D gene uncertain. Trimming cost V 6 bases and J 6 bases, with 17 bases left between them. Germline V gives CDR1 LGHNA, CDR2 YNFKEQ. The CDR3 is made up of 14 amino acids. The CDR3 is CASRLEQQTDGYTF. CDR3 bases: TGTGCCAGCAGGCTGGAGCAACAGACGGATGGCTACACCTTC.

About this clonotype: A clone one base away is much larger, so this may be a read error. V is TRBV12-3 or TRBV12-4 and J is TRBJ2-1; D might be TRBD1 (5 bases). The CDR3 has 15 amino acids. The germline V and J ends were trimmed by 6 bases and 1 base, with 13 bases remaining between them. This CDR3 is CASSPGAESYNEQFF. In nucleotides, the CDR3 is TGTGCCAGCAGCCCTGGGGCAGAATCCTACAATGAGCAGTTCTTC.

Note on this clonotype: At one end the junction does not follow the germline gene, possibly because of a read error. The rearrangement uses TRBV20-1 and TRBJ1-6; D is unclear. This CDR3 has 14 residues. Germline lookup yields CDR1 DFQATT and CDR2 SNEGSKA (reference sequence). For the CDR3, the DNA is TGCAGTGCTAGTCCCGGGGTCGAGGTGTCACCTCTCCACTTT. Encoded protein: CSASPGVEVSPLHF.

Concerning this clonotype: A much bigger clone sits one base away, suggesting this may be a read error. The chain recombines TRBV4-1 with TRBJ2-3; TRBD2 aligns across 7 bases. The germline gives CDR1 MGHRA, CDR2 YSYEKL. This CDR3 has 15 amino acids. Trimming cost V 7 bases and J 4 bases; bases outside gene matches: 11. The CDR3 DNA sequence: TGCGCCAGCACCACAAGCCCGGGGGGTGCAGATACGCAGTATTTT. It translates to CASTTSPGGADTQYF.

As regards this clonotype: One end of the junction is discordant with germline, which a read error may explain. The chain joins TRBV11-2 to TRBJ2-5; D remains ambiguous. Germline V lookup: CDR1 SGHAT, CDR2 FQNNGV. CDR3 length equals 15 residues. CDR3 sequence: CASSLDQTGPATQYF. CDR3 bases: TGTGCCAGCAGCTTGGACCAGACCGGACCGGCGACCCAATACTTC.

A remark on this clonotype: One end of the junction fails to match germline, which may point to a read error. The rearrangement links TRBV5-4 to TRBJ1-2; 11 bases match TRBD1. There are 15 residues in the CDR3. Germline V gene lookup returns CDR1 SGHNT and CDR2 YYREEE (reference sequence). The DNA for the CDR3 is TGTGCCAGCACCCCTGGAGGACAGGGGGCGAATGGCCACGCCTTC. It encodes CASTPGGQGANGHAF.

Details on this clonotype: The junction shows a germline mismatch at one end, possibly a read error. The rearrangement joins TRBV5-5 to TRBJ2-3; the match to TRBD2 covers 7 bases. This CDR3 is 17 amino acids long. Germline assignment: CDR1 SGHKS and CDR2 YYEKEE (reference sequence). CDR3 protein: CASSLKASGDYTGTQYF. The CDR3 DNA reads TGTGCCAGCAGCTTGAAGGCTAGCGGCGACTACACAGGTACGCAGTATTTT.

Regarding this clonotype: One end of the junction is discordant with germline, which a read error may explain. This chain connects TRBV12-5 to TRBJ2-1, with D unclear. Germline V lookup: CDR1 LGHNT, CDR2 FRNRAP. This CDR3 region has 13 residues. CDR3: CASGKWIAPVGSF. The CDR3 DNA follows: TGTGCTAGTGGTAAATGGATAGCCCCAGTGGGGTCCTTC.

On this clonotype: Sequence at one end of the junction differs from germline and may be a read error. V and J are TRBV12-3 or TRBV12-4 and TRBJ2-5, with D perhaps given as TRBD1 or TRBD2 (5 bases each). CDR3 length: 15 amino acids. CDR3 region: CASRRDPLNTGTQYF. As DNA, the CDR3 is TGTGCTAGCAGACGGGACCCCCTAAACACCGGGACCCAGTACTTC.

The chain has TRBV20-1 and TRBJ2-7; D call uncertain. V lost 3 bases to trimming and J lost 3 bases, with 9 bases between them. The germline CDR1 and CDR2 sequences are DFQATT and SNEGSKA (reference sequence). This CDR3 region has 12 residues. CDR3 sequence: CSASPAIYEQYF. CDR3 nucleotide sequence: TGCAGTGCTAGTCCGGCCATCTACGAGCAGTACTTC.

This clonotype was recorded a few times. Its ends do not fully match the called genes, so a read error is possible. V gene TRBV13 combines with J gene TRBJ1-3; no clear D. The CDR3 runs to 16 residues. Germline V gene sequence: CDR1 PRHDT, CDR2 FYEKMQ (reference sequence). The CDR3 is CASSLGPAEAGNTIYF. The CDR3 coding sequence is TGTGCTAGCAGCTTAGGCCCGGCAGAGGCTGGGAACACCATATATTTT. The full variable domain, with the rest looked up from reference TRBV13 and TRBJ1-3, is AAGVIQSPRHLIKEKRETATLKCYPIPRHDTVYWYQQGPGQDPQFLISFYEKMQSDKGSIPDRFSAQQFSDYHSELNMSSLELGDSALYFCASSLGPAEAGNTIYFGEGSWLTVV.

As regards this clonotype: Sequence at one end of the junction differs from germline and may be a read error. The chain joins TRBV20-1 to TRBJ2-5; D gene uncertain. Germline-derived CDR1 and CDR2 are DFQATT and SNEGSKA (reference sequence). This CDR3 spans 15 amino acids. The CDR3 loop reads CSVRDITGSEETQYF. The CDR3 DNA reads TGCAGTGTTAGAGATATCACTGGAAGTGAAGAGACCCAGTACTTC.

The chain employs TRBV6-2 or TRBV6-3 and TRBJ2-5; D unresolved. The V gene lost 2 bases and the J gene lost 5 bases, with 15 bases spanning the gap. CDR3 size: 15 residues. Germline V gives CDR1 MNHEY, CDR2 SVGEGT. The chain's CDR3 is CASSYPKLRWETQYF. The CDR3, as DNA: TGTGCCAGCAGTTACCCAAAACTAAGATGGGAGACCCAGTACTTC.

Concerning this clonotype itself: The junction shows a germline mismatch at one end, possibly a read error. J is TRBJ2-5 and V is TRBV11-3, with D perhaps TRBD1 or TRBD2 (5 bases each). CDR1 SGHNT and CDR2 YENEEA come from the germline V gene. The CDR3 extends over 15 amino acids. As DNA, the CDR3 is TGTGCCGGCAGCTTAGGGAGAGGGGTGCCAGAGACCCAGTACTTC. Amino acid sequence: CAGSLGRGVPETQYF.

This clonotype was detected a few times. A much larger clone lies one base from this, so it may be a read error. This chain uses TRBV20-1 with TRBJ1-5; D is perhaps TRBD1 (5 bases). This CDR3 has 14 residues. Germline V CDR1 and CDR2: DFQATT, SNEGSKA (reference sequence). V lost 2 bases and J 5 bases, leaving 13 bases between the germline ends. The CDR3 DNA sequence: TGCAGTGCTAGACTCACATGGGGCGATCAGCCCCAGCATTTT. Its protein is CSARLTWGDQPQHF.

Concerning this clonotype: One end of the junction is discordant with germline, which a read error may explain. V and J are TRBV12-3 or TRBV12-4 and TRBJ1-1; D remains ambiguous. The CDR3 contains 13 residues. The chain's CDR3 is CASSFGSNTEGFF. The DNA for the CDR3 is TGTGCCAGCAGTTTTGGGTCAAACACTGAAGGTTTCTTT.

CDR3 nucleotides: TGCAGTGCGGGAAACTTGAGGGGGCGTGAGACCCAGTACTTC. It codes for CSAGNLRGRETQYF. V usage is TRBV20-1 and J usage is TRBJ2-5, with 7 bases identical to TRBD1. The CDR3 runs 14 residues. V shed 6 bases and J 5 bases; nucleotides not matched to a gene: 12. Germline V lookup: CDR1 DFQATT, CDR2 SNEGSKA (reference sequence).

This clonotype was found a few times. This may arise from a read error, as a much more abundant clone is one base away. The CDR3 DNA follows: TGCAGTGCTATGGACTTGAGGGGCTCAGATACGCAGTATTTT. This sequence encodes CSAMDLRGSDTQYF. The chain carries TRBV20-1 and TRBJ2-3; the D gene could be TRBD1 or TRBD2 (5 bases each). This CDR3 region has 14 residues. V lost 4 bases to trimming and J lost 4 bases, with 15 bases between them. Per germline, CDR1 DFQATT and CDR2 SNEGSKA (reference sequence).

Points on this clonotype: Since no conserved phenylalanine or tryptophan closes the CDR3, a read error is the likely cause. The V and J genes are TRBV6-5 and TRBJ2-5; 7 bases match TRBD2. Germline V gene lookup returns CDR1 MNHEY and CDR2 SVGAGI. The CDR3 runs to 14 residues. The CDR3 DNA is TGTACCAGCAGTGATATCGGGACCGCGGGGGCCCAGTACTTG. Encoded protein: CTSSDIGTAGAQYL.

V is TRBV6-5 and J is TRBJ1-5, with D perhaps TRBD1 (6 bases). The end of the DNA aligns better with TRBJ2-3, so the J call may be wrong. The CDR3 runs 15 residues. CDR1 is MNHEY and CDR2 is SVGAGI in the germline V gene. The CDR3 is CANTYLQGSNQPQYF. DNA of the CDR3: TGTGCCAACACTTACCTACAGGGAAGCAATCAGCCCCAGTATTTT.

A single count supports this clonotype. Its ends do not fully match the called genes, so a read error is possible. The chain joins TRBV5-4 to TRBJ2-1; 9 bases line up with TRBD1. The CDR3 sequence is 17 residues long. CDR1 SGHNT and CDR2 YYREEE come from the germline V gene (reference sequence). The CDR3 reads CASSLGAGTGTSAGKFF. As DNA, the CDR3 is TGTGCCAGTAGCTTGGGAGCCGGGACAGGGACCTCAGCTGGGAAGTTCTTC. Based on the CDR3 plus reference TRBV5-4 and TRBJ2-1, the full variable domain is ETGVTQSPTHLIKTRGQQVTLRCSSQSGHNTVSWYQQALGQGPQFIFQYYREEENGRGNFPPRFSGLQFPNYSSELNVNALELDDSALYLCASSLGAGTGTSAGKFFGPGTRLTVL.

With respect to this clonotype: Relative to the germline gene, one junction end is altered; a read error may explain this. The gene calls are TRBV11-2 and TRBJ1-1, with TRBD1 as a possible D gene (5 bases). This CDR3 spans 14 amino acids. The germline V gene has CDR1 SGHAT and CDR2 FQNNGV. CDR3 sequence (DNA): TGTGCCAGCAGCTCATACAGGTTGAACATTGAAGTTTTCTTT. Protein sequence: CASSSYRLNIEVFF.

As to this clonotype: One end of the junction varies from germline; a read error may be responsible. The chain carries TRBV11-2 and TRBJ1-1; D remains unclear. This CDR3 has 13 residues. In germline, CDR1 is SGHAT, CDR2 FQNNGV. The CDR3 is CANSLDLNTEAFF. CDR3 sequence (DNA): TGTGCCAACAGCTTGGATCTGAACACTGAGGCTTTCTTT.

Concerning this clonotype itself: Given a much more abundant clone one base away, this may be a read error. The rearrangement links TRBV6-6 to TRBJ1-1; perhaps TRBD1 as D (6 bases). V lost 4 bases and J 8 bases, leaving 11 bases between the germline ends. This CDR3 region has 12 residues. Germline V lookup: CDR1 MNHNY, CDR2 SVGAGI (reference sequence). The CDR3 DNA reads as TGTGCCAGCAGTTCCCACAGGGCGGAAGCTTTCTTT. Protein product: CASSSHRAEAFF.

To note about this clonotype: At one end the junction does not follow the germline gene, possibly because of a read error. V usage is TRBV11-3 and J usage is TRBJ2-7, with D perhaps matching TRBD2 (5 bases). The V gene's germline CDR1 is SGHNT and CDR2 YENEEA. The CDR3 runs 13 residues. The CDR3 sequence: CASSLRRPYEQYF. As DNA, the CDR3 is TGTGCCAGCAGCCTCAGGAGGCCCTACGAGCAATACTTC.

For this clonotype: With a much larger clone just one base away, this may be a read error. The CDR3 spells CTSSYGQSTGELFF. The DNA for the CDR3 is TGTACCAGCAGTTACGGCCAGTCCACCGGGGAGCTGTTTTTT. The chain employs TRBV6-6 and TRBJ2-2; D is uncertain. The CDR3 is made up of 14 amino acids. Germline V gene sequence: CDR1 MNHNY, CDR2 SVGAGI (reference sequence).

Worth noting for this clonotype: Relative to the germline gene, one junction end is altered; a read error may explain this. This chain joins TRBV6-1 and TRBJ2-1, with TRBD2 as a possible D gene (7 bases). Germline V gives CDR1 MNHNS, CDR2 SASEGT. This CDR3 is 14 amino acids long. CDR3 sequence reads: CASKGGATYNVQFF. CDR3 bases: TGTGCCAGCAAGGGGGGGGCGACTTACAATGTGCAGTTCTTC.

The rearrangement uses TRBV5-1 and TRBJ2-7, with 7 bases identical to TRBD1. Germline-derived CDR1 and CDR2 are SGHRS and YFSETQ. The CDR3 is 14 amino acids. Trimming took 4 bases from V and 5 from J; bases not matched to a gene: 9. The CDR3 nucleotides are TGCGCCAGCAGCCCGAGACAGGGTAGAGACGAGCAGTACTTC. This encodes CASSPRQGRDEQYF.

Concerning this clonotype itself: One junction end does not reproduce the germline sequence, and a read error may be involved. The CDR3 region is CASSLGQVSSALHF. In DNA, the CDR3 is TGCGCAAGCAGCTTGGGACAAGTCAGTTCAGCCCTCCACTTT. The chain is built from TRBV5-1 and TRBJ1-6; D possibly corresponds to TRBD1 (6 bases). The germline CDR1 and CDR2 sequences are SGHRS and YFSETQ. The length of the CDR3 is 14 residues.

Turning to this clonotype: The junction departs from the called germline gene at one end, perhaps through a read error. This sequence joins TRBV11-2 and TRBJ2-5; the match to TRBD1 covers 7 bases. CDR1 and CDR2 from the germline V gene are SGHAT and FQNNGV. The CDR3 covers 14 residues. This CDR3 is CASSSGQVRGTRYF. CDR3 nucleotide sequence: TGTGCCAGCAGCTCTGGACAGGTCCGAGGGACCCGGTACTTC.

J is TRBJ2-1 and V is TRBV20-1; D call uncertain. The ends were cut back, 5 bases at V and 5 bases at J, with 16 bases in the middle. The CDR3 extends over 14 amino acids. Germline CDR1 DFQATT, CDR2 SNEGSKA (reference sequence). This chain's CDR3 is CSAGSSWWNNEQFF. The CDR3 DNA reads TGCAGTGCTGGGTCCTCCTGGTGGAACAATGAGCAGTTCTTC.